The 7 T cell receptor beta chains below were found in one sample sequenced in a study of cytomegalovirus exposure and HLA in healthy donors. Sequencing used immunoSEQ multiplex PCR; TCRdb keeps in-frame clones, though not all of them. The table has about 150,000 clones, approximately 90% seen once. The specimen was PBMCs. The receptors here all came from a man aged 18 to 30 in good health and CMV-seronegative.

The genes are TRBV28 and TRBJ2-4, with D perhaps matching TRBD1 (5 bases). The CDR3 is 14 residues long. Trimming removed 1 base at V and 15 bases at J, with 19 bases between. Germline V gene data show CDR1 as MDHEN and CDR2 as SYDVKM. In DNA form, the CDR3 reads TGTGCCAGCAGTTTATCGCCGAGGACATCCCTAGGGTACTTC. Residues: CASSLSPRTSLGYF.

The CDR3 protein is CASSQAGKGQPQHF. In DNA, the CDR3 is TGCGCCAGCAGCCAAGCCGGGAAAGGTCAGCCCCAGCATTTT. The chain carries TRBV4-1 and TRBJ1-5, with no clear D. V was trimmed by 1 base and J by 6 bases, leaving 10 bases between them. This CDR3 is 14 amino acids long. CDR1 and CDR2 (germline): MGHRA, YSYEKL.

CDR3 nucleotide sequence: TGTGCCAGTTCTAGCGGGAGGGCCGACGAGCAGTACTTC. Encoded protein: CASSSGRADEQYF. This sequence joins TRBV10-3 and TRBJ2-7; TRBD2 matches 12 bases. Germline lookup yields CDR1 ENHRY and CDR2 SYGVKD. The CDR3 has 13 residues. Losses at the gene ends were 10 bases for V and 5 bases for J; bases not matched to a gene: 6.

This clone was observed once. The V and J genes are TRBV7-9 and TRBJ2-5; 10 bases map to TRBD2. The CDR3 is 17 residues long. V was pared by 3 bases and J by 5 bases, with 12 bases of the junction left unmatched. Germline CDR1 and CDR2: SEHNR and FQNEAQ (reference sequence). DNA of the CDR3: TGTGCCAGCAGCTTTCGTGGGACTAGCGTACGTGGGGAGACCCAGTACTTC. Its translation is CASSFRGTSVRGETQYF. The full variable domain, rest sourced from reference TRBV7-9 and TRBJ2-5, is DTGVSQNPRHKITKRGQNVTFRCDPISEHNRLYWYRQTLGQGPEFLTYFQNEAQLEKSRLLSDRFSAERPKGSFSTLEIQRTEQGDSAMYLCASSFRGTSVRGETQYFGPGTRLLVL.

This chain joins TRBV6-5 and TRBJ2-7; 8 bases are a match to TRBD1. This CDR3 contains 15 residues. With 0 bases clipped from V and 4 bases from J, the junction kept 5 bases outside the gene matches. Germline CDR1 is MNHEY and CDR2 is SVGAGI. The CDR3 nucleotides are TGTGCCAGCAGTTACTCAGGGACAGGTCTATACGAGCAGTACTTC. Translation: CASSYSGTGLYEQYF.

This chain connects TRBV7-9 to TRBJ2-3, with D hard to call. Trimming removed 6 bases at V and 0 bases at J, with 10 bases between. The length of the CDR3 is 14 residues. The germline CDR1 and CDR2 sequences are SEHNR and FQNEAQ (reference sequence). The CDR3 spells CASSYGRSTDTQYF. The DNA of the CDR3 is TGTGCCAGCAGTTACGGCAGGAGCACAGATACGCAGTATTTT.

V and J are TRBV6-1 and TRBJ1-6, with unresolved D. Germline V gives CDR1 MNHNS, CDR2 SASEGT. Between the trimmed V and J ends, which lost 2 bases and 3 bases, there was a span of 8 bases. CDR3 length: 15 residues. CDR3 region: CASSEQAYYNSPLHF. CDR3 DNA: TGTGCCAGCAGTGAACAGGCTTACTATAATTCACCCCTCCACTTT.